Listed below are T cell receptor beta chains from one sample, sequenced in a study of blood T cell repertoires in COVID-19. Clones were read by immunoSEQ multiplex PCR, and TCRdb kept only the in-frame ones, dropping some. Seen here are under 50,000 clones, about 82% observed once, and the top ten hold roughly 9.9%. The sequencing input was peripheral blood. The receptors derive from a human donor in a cohort sampled during active COVID-19. CDR3s include the opening cysteine and the closing phenylalanine or tryptophan. A D gene is named only where the DNA matches it firmly. Rows give clone size only sometimes, using once, few, many, or a class for an expanded clone.

TRBV27	.	TRBJ1-5	.	CASREQGYSNQPQHF	TGTGCCAGCAGGGAGCAGGGGTATAGCAATCAGCCCCAGCATTTT
TRBV19	.	TRBJ1-5	.	CASSGPVPSNQPQHF	TGTGCCAGTAGTGGGCCAGTACCGAGCAATCAGCCCCAGCATTTT
TRBV15	.	TRBJ2-2	.	CATSRDGDTGELFF	TGTGCCACCAGCAGAGACGGAGACACCGGGGAGCTGTTTTTT
TRBV11-1	.	TRBJ1-2	.	CASSRRGDGYGYTF	TGTGCCAGCAGCCGCAGGGGAGATGGGTATGGCTACACCTTC
TRBV5-1	.	TRBJ2-3	.	CASSREPGLTDTQYF	TGCGCCAGCAGCCGAGAACCGGGACTTACAGATACGCAGTATTTT
TRBV4-2	.	TRBJ1-2	.	CASSQDPAENYGYTF	TGTGCCAGCAGCCAAGATCCGGCGGAAAACTATGGCTACACCTTC
TRBV6-5	TRBD1	TRBJ1-4	.	CASSSTGGGLEEKLFF	TGTGCCAGCAGTTCGACAGGGGGCGGGTTAGAAGAAAAACTGTTTTTT
TRBV25-1	TRBD1	TRBJ2-7	.	CASNEGGRDEQYF	TGTGCCAGCAATGAAGGGGGCAGAGACGAGCAGTACTTC
TRBV4-1	.	TRBJ1-5	.	CASSLAWGERQPQHF	TGCGCCAGCAGCCTCGCTTGGGGGGAGCGGCAGCCCCAGCATTTT
TRBV7-2	.	TRBJ2-3	.	CASSLSRGRGITDTQYF	TGTGCCAGCAGCTTAAGTCGAGGCAGGGGTATCACAGATACGCAGTATTTT
TRBV7-3	.	TRBJ2-1	.	CASSLKVARWEDEQFF	TGTGCCAGCAGCTTAAAGGTGGCTCGGTGGGAGGATGAGCAGTTCTTC
TRBV3-1/TRBV3-2	TRBD1	TRBJ1-4	.	CASSPRPTGPNEKLFF	TGTGCCAGCAGCCCCCGACCGACAGGGCCTAATGAAAAACTGTTTTTT
TRBV2	.	TRBJ1-5	.	CASSVERGNQPQHF	TGTGCCAGCAGTGTTGAAAGAGGCAATCAGCCCCAGCATTTT
TRBV7-2	.	TRBJ2-1	.	CASSLETFSYNEQFF	TGTGCCAGCAGCTTAGAGACATTTTCCTACAATGAGCAGTTCTTC
TRBV5-5	.	TRBJ2-1	.	CASSLGVQGAHNEQFF	TGTGCCAGCAGCTTGGGGGTACAGGGAGCCCACAATGAGCAGTTCTTC
TRBV9	.	TRBJ2-2	.	CASRVGQGNTGELFF	TGTGCCAGCAGGGTGGGGCAGGGGAACACCGGGGAGCTGTTTTTT
TRBV5-6	TRBD2	TRBJ2-2	.	CASSFSGRPAGELFF	TGTGCCAGCAGCTTTAGCGGGAGGCCAGCTGGGGAGCTGTTTTTT
TRBV21-1	.	TRBJ2-7	.	CASSKGQRHYEQYF	TGTGCCAGCAGCAAGGGGCAGCGCCACTACGAGCAGTACTTC
TRBV7-2	.	TRBJ2-7	.	CASSLSSYEQYF	TGTGCCAGCAGCCTGAGTTCCTACGAGCAGTACTTC
TRBV2	TRBD2	TRBJ2-7	.	CASKEREHDYEQYF	TGTGCCAGCAAGGAGCGGGAACACGACTACGAGCAGTACTTC
TRBV5-8	.	TRBJ1-1	once	CASSWTETNTEAFF	TGTGCCAGCAGCTGGACAGAGACGAACACTGAAGCTTTCTTT
TRBV3-1/TRBV3-2	TRBD1	TRBJ1-2	.	CASHSTGSNYGYTF	TGTGCCAGCCATTCGACAGGGTCAAACTATGGCTACACCTTC
TRBV7-3	TRBD2	TRBJ2-1	.	CASSSTSGSVGEQFF	TGTGCCAGCAGCTCAACTAGCGGGAGCGTAGGGGAGCAGTTCTTC
TRBV25-1	.	TRBJ2-3	.	CASSDPPDARGRSDTQYF	TGTGCCAGCAGTGACCCCCCGGACGCCCGTGGGAGGTCAGATACGCAGTATTTT
TRBV4-2	TRBD2	TRBJ2-3	.	CASSQEASGISLDTQYF	TGTGCCAGCAGCCAAGAGGCTAGCGGGATTTCTTTAGATACGCAGTATTTT
TRBV7-3	TRBD1	TRBJ2-1	medium-sized	CASSLSGTGGWNEQFF	TGTGCCAGCAGCTTAAGTGGGACAGGGGGCTGGAATGAGCAGTTCTTC
TRBV19	TRBD2	TRBJ2-3	once	CASSVRTSGEGDTQYF	TGTGCCAGTAGTGTTCGGACTAGCGGGGAAGGAGATACGCAGTATTTT
TRBV6-5	.	TRBJ1-5	.	CASSPNYSNQPQHF	TGTGCCAGCAGTCCAAACTATAGCAATCAGCCCCAGCATTTT
TRBV2	.	TRBJ2-7	once	CASTLMRTTYEQYF	TGTGCCAGCACCCTTATGAGGACTACCTACGAGCAGTACTTC
TRBV19	TRBD1	TRBJ1-2	.	CASSKGTGRDNYGYTF	TGTGCCAGTAGTAAAGGGACAGGAAGAGATAACTATGGCTACACCTTC
TRBV11-2	TRBD2	TRBJ2-1	.	CASSPTGRGGTEQFF	TGTGCCAGCAGCCCCACGGGGCGGGGGGGCACTGAGCAGTTCTTC
TRBV9	TRBD1	TRBJ2-1	.	CASSFSGTGTTEQFF	TGTGCCAGCAGCTTTTCGGGGACAGGGACCACGGAGCAGTTCTTC
TRBV28	.	TRBJ1-5	.	CATSQGRGNQPQHF	TGTGCCACCAGCCAGGGGCGAGGCAATCAGCCCCAGCATTTT
TRBV6-5	.	TRBJ1-2	.	CASSYSAANYGYTF	TGTGCCAGCAGTTACTCGGCAGCTAACTATGGCTACACCTTC
TRBV30	.	TRBJ1-1	.	CALVGRDTEAFF	TGTGCCCTGGTAGGCCGGGACACTGAAGCTTTCTTT
TRBV5-1	.	TRBJ2-5	.	CASSGNRETQYF	TGCGCCAGCAGCGGTAACAGAGAGACCCAGTACTTC
TRBV9	TRBD1	TRBJ1-6	few	CASSVNPGQGGFNSPLHF	TGTGCCAGCAGCGTGAATCCAGGACAGGGGGGTTTTAATTCACCCCTCCACTTT
TRBV3-1/TRBV3-2	TRBD1	TRBJ1-2	.	CASSQVQGRDGYTF	TGTGCCAGCAGCCAAGTACAGGGGCGCGATGGCTACACCTTC
TRBV6-6	.	TRBJ2-1	.	CASNPSGFDEQFF	TGTGCCAGCAACCCCTCGGGGTTCGATGAGCAGTTCTTC